Shown below are 22 T cell receptor beta chains from a single sample sequenced in a study of T cell responses to AZD1222 COVID-19 vaccine. Assay: immunoSEQ multiplex PCR; the TCRdb copy retains only in-frame clones and omits some. Here the sample spans under 200,000 clones, about 91% being singletons. The material was peripheral blood, obtained 28 days after the second AZD1222 dose. The source of these receptors is an adult who received the AZD1222 COVID-19 vaccine.

The J gene is TRBJ2-2, the V gene TRBV7-9; 9 bases fit TRBD1. The CDR3 totals 13 residues. Germline CDR1 SEHNR, CDR2 FQNEAQ (reference sequence). V was clipped by 5 bases and J by 9 bases; unmatched bases: 4. The CDR3 loop is CASSRDRDRELFF. CDR3 coding DNA: TGTGCCAGCAGCAGGGACAGGGACCGGGAGCTGTTTTTT.

For this clone: Other DNA sequences in the same sample also yield this CDR3. The CDR3 spells CASSPGVQETQYF. The CDR3 DNA follows: TGTGCCAGCTCACCAGGGGTCCAAGAGACCCAGTACTTC. This chain joins TRBV18 and TRBJ2-5, with D hard to call. V lost 2 bases to trimming and J lost 1 base, with 5 bases between them. The V gene's germline CDR1 is KGHSH and CDR2 LQKENI. The CDR3 loop spans 13 amino acids. Full variable domain (outside the CDR3, taken from reference TRBV18 and TRBJ2-5): NAGVMQNPRHLVRRRGQEARLRCSPMKGHSHVYWYRQLPEEGLKFMVYLQKENIIDESGMPKERFSAEFPKEGPSILRIQQVVRGDSAAYFCASSPGVQETQYFGPGTRLLVL.

The chain couples TRBV19 to TRBJ1-5, with TRBD1 matching over 9 bases. There are 15 residues in the CDR3. J was trimmed by 4 bases and V by 3 bases; bases with no gene match: 4. The germline CDR1 and CDR2 sequences are LNHDA and SQIVND (reference sequence). CDR3: CASSMGQGWNQPQHF. CDR3 sequence (DNA): TGTGCCAGTAGTATGGGACAGGGCTGGAATCAGCCCCAGCATTTT. Together with reference TRBV19 and TRBJ1-5, the CDR3 gives the full variable domain: DGGITQSPKYLFRKEGQNVTLSCEQNLNHDAMYWYRQDPGQGLRLIYYSQIVNDFQKGDIAEGYSVSREKKESFPLTVTSAQKNPTAFYLCASSMGQGWNQPQHFGDGTRLSIL.

This clone was seen only a few times. V gene TRBV18 combines with J gene TRBJ1-5; the D is unclear. The germline gives CDR1 KGHSH, CDR2 LQKENI. V was clipped by 2 bases and J by 5 bases, with 7 bases between them. The CDR3 loop spans 13 amino acids. Written as DNA, the CDR3 is TGTGCCAGCTCACCAGGGGATTATCAGCCCCAGCATTTT. Protein: CASSPGDYQPQHF.

The chain links TRBV19 to TRBJ1-4, with a possible D match to TRBD1 (6 bases). The CDR3 extends over 14 amino acids. Looked up from germline, CDR1 is LNHDA and CDR2 is SQIVND (reference sequence). Trimming cost V 3 bases and J 8 bases, with 13 bases left between them. The chain's CDR3 is CASSMTGAREKLFF. CDR3 bases: TGTGCCAGTAGTATGACGGGGGCGCGAGAAAAACTGTTTTTT.

The chain uses TRBV5-1 and TRBJ2-2; 10 nucleotides match TRBD2. V lost 4 bases, J lost 6 bases, and 6 bases stayed unmatched. Germline V gene data show CDR1 as SGHRS and CDR2 as YFSETQ. The CDR3 consists of 15 residues. The CDR3 loop is CASSPTSGGAGELFF. The CDR3 DNA is TGCGCCAGCAGCCCCACCAGCGGGGGGGCCGGGGAGCTGTTTTTT.

V is TRBV7-2 and J is TRBJ2-7; 12 bases map to TRBD2. V lost 5 bases, J lost 2 bases, and 4 bases stayed unmatched. This CDR3 has 15 amino acids. Germline CDR1 and CDR2: SGHTA and FQGNSA. CDR3 region: CASSVTSGSAYEQYF. Here the CDR3 DNA reads TGTGCCAGCAGCGTGACTAGCGGGAGTGCCTACGAGCAGTACTTC.

The chain uses TRBV28 and TRBJ1-2; 7 nucleotides match TRBD1. V gave up 10 bases and J gave up 2 bases; unmatched junction bases: 10. There are 14 residues in the CDR3. Germline V gives CDR1 MDHEN, CDR2 SYDVKM. The CDR3 reads CANNRGGGNYGYTF. The DNA of the CDR3 is TGTGCCAATAACAGGGGAGGGGGAAACTATGGCTACACCTTC.

The genes are TRBV18 and TRBJ2-1; perhaps TRBD1 as D (7 bases). V dropped 6 bases and J dropped 0 bases, with 12 bases sitting between them. Germline CDR1 and CDR2: KGHSH and LQKENI. The CDR3 has 15 amino acids. For the CDR3, the DNA is TGTGCCAGCTCTCCTCAGGGGGGCTCCTACAATGAGCAGTTCTTC. Translating it yields CASSPQGGSYNEQFF.

The V gene is TRBV3-1 (or the pseudogene TRBV3-2), the J gene TRBJ1-3; 9 bases are shared with TRBD1. Germline CDR1 is LGHDT and CDR2 is YNNKEL (reference sequence). CDR3 size: 18 residues. J lost 2 bases, V lost 4 bases, and 12 bases had no gene match. CDR3 coding DNA: TGTGCCAGCAGCCCGACCGGGACAGGGCGTCCGGCTGGAAACACCATATATTTT. Translation gives CASSPTGTGRPAGNTIYF.

The chain joins TRBV12-3 or TRBV12-4 to TRBJ2-7; weak D call: TRBD1 (5 bases). With 4 bases removed from V and 3 bases from J, the gap between germline ends came to 10 bases. This CDR3 is 13 amino acids long. The CDR3 DNA follows: TGTGCCAGCAGTTCAGACAGTATCTACGAGCAGTACTTC. It codes for CASSSDSIYEQYF.

This chain connects TRBV30 to TRBJ1-4; 8 positions match TRBD1. Germline CDR1 GTSNPN, CDR2 SVGIG (reference sequence). With 8 bases clipped from V and 7 bases from J, the junction kept 9 bases outside the gene matches. This CDR3 has 13 residues. CDR3 coding DNA: TGTGCCGGGCGGGACAGGCGGACTGAAAAACTGTTTTTT. This sequence encodes CAGRDRRTEKLFF.

The V gene is TRBV7-9, the J gene TRBJ1-2; D is undetermined. CDR1 and CDR2 from the germline V gene are SEHNR and FQNEAQ (reference sequence). Trimming removed 0 bases at V and 2 bases at J, with 19 bases between. The CDR3 length is 18 residues. For the CDR3, the DNA is TGTGCCAGCAGCTTAGCTTTTCCGGATAGTAGAATGAACTATGGCTACACCTTC. Translated: CASSLAFPDSRMNYGYTF.

J is TRBJ1-6 and V is TRBV6-1, with 8 bases that match TRBD1. Germline CDR1 reads MNHNS; CDR2 reads SASEGT. The junction had 11 bases not matched to a gene; V was cut back by 2 bases and J by 11 bases. The CDR3 covers 16 residues. The DNA for the CDR3 is TGTGCCAGCAGTGAAAATGCCGGACAGGGCGGCGCACCCCTCCACTTT. This sequence encodes CASSENAGQGGAPLHF.

The genes are TRBV9 and TRBJ2-1, with TRBD2 identical over 7 bases. Germline lookup yields CDR1 SGDLS and CDR2 YYNGEE. J gave up 7 bases and V 0 bases, and 10 bases lay outside the gene matches. There are 16 residues in the CDR3. This CDR3 is CASSVGEGTFGNEQFF. As DNA, the CDR3 is TGTGCCAGCAGCGTAGGGGAGGGAACCTTTGGGAATGAGCAGTTCTTC.

The rearrangement joins TRBV7-8 to TRBJ1-3; 10 nucleotides agree with TRBD1. This CDR3 region has 16 residues. The V gene's germline CDR1 is SGHVS and CDR2 FQNEAQ. V dropped 4 bases and J dropped 4; count of bases not matched to a gene: 7. CDR3 region: CASSSRQGAQGNTIYF. The CDR3 region has the DNA TGTGCCAGCAGCTCACGACAGGGGGCGCAAGGAAACACCATATATTTT.

The V call is TRBV28, the J call TRBJ2-1; D not resolved. This CDR3 is built from 13 residues. Trimming cost V 1 base and J 8 bases, with 9 bases left between them. Per the germline V gene, CDR1 is MDHEN and CDR2 is SYDVKM. CDR3 region: CASSLLNSHEQFF. The CDR3 DNA sequence: TGTGCCAGCAGTTTATTGAACAGCCATGAGCAGTTCTTC.

The chain recombines TRBV25-1 with TRBJ1-3; a possible D gene is TRBD1 (5 bases). The V gene lost 6 bases and the J gene lost 4 bases, with 13 bases spanning the gap. The germline CDR1 and CDR2 sequences are MGHDK and SYGVNS. This CDR3 is 14 amino acids long. The DNA of the CDR3 is TGTGCCAGCAGCCGGGGACTGGGGGGAAACACCATATATTTT. This sequence encodes CASSRGLGGNTIYF.

The chain joins TRBV3-1 (or the pseudogene TRBV3-2) to TRBJ2-1, with 9 bases lining up with TRBD2. The CDR3 extends over 16 amino acids. V trimming: 4 bases; J trimming: 3 bases; junction bases outside the gene matches: 7. Germline CDR1 is LGHDT and CDR2 is YNNKEL (reference sequence). The chain's CDR3 is CASSPRASGIYNEQFF. DNA of the CDR3: TGTGCCAGCAGCCCCCGGGCTAGCGGGATCTACAATGAGCAGTTCTTC.

The chain couples TRBV10-3 to TRBJ2-7, with 7 bases matching TRBD2. CDR3 length: 14 amino acids. The V gene's germline CDR1 is ENHRY and CDR2 SYGVKD. After removal of 8 bases from V and 2 bases from J, the junction contained 9 bases not matched to a gene. CDR3 protein: CAIGEGYATYEQYF. DNA of the CDR3: TGTGCCATCGGGGAGGGCTATGCAACCTACGAGCAGTACTTC.

The chain recombines TRBV4-1 with TRBJ2-1; TRBD2 aligns across 15 bases. Losses at the gene ends were 1 base for V and 6 bases for J; bases not matched to a gene: 10. The CDR3 has 19 residues. CDR1 and CDR2 (germline): MGHRA, YSYEKL. The DNA of the CDR3 is TGCGCCAGCAGCCAAGCTCCGGTGGGACTAGCGGGAGGACGCAATGAGCAGTTCTTC. This gives the protein CASSQAPVGLAGGRNEQFF.

The rearrangement uses TRBV9 and TRBJ2-1; 8 bases fit TRBD1. Germline V gives CDR1 SGDLS, CDR2 YYNGEE. V shed 4 bases, J shed 6 bases, and the junction held 3 bases outside the gene matches. The CDR3 consists of 13 residues. The CDR3 sequence: CASSQDRANEQFF. The CDR3 coding sequence is TGTGCCAGCAGCCAGGACAGGGCCAATGAGCAGTTCTTC. The complete variable domain, with remaining parts taken from reference TRBV9 and TRBJ2-1, reads DSGVTQTPKHLITATGQRVTLRCSPRSGDLSVYWYQQSLDQGLQFLIQYYNGEERAKGNILERFSAQQFPDLHSELNLSSLELGDSALYFCASSQDRANEQFFGPGTRLTVL.